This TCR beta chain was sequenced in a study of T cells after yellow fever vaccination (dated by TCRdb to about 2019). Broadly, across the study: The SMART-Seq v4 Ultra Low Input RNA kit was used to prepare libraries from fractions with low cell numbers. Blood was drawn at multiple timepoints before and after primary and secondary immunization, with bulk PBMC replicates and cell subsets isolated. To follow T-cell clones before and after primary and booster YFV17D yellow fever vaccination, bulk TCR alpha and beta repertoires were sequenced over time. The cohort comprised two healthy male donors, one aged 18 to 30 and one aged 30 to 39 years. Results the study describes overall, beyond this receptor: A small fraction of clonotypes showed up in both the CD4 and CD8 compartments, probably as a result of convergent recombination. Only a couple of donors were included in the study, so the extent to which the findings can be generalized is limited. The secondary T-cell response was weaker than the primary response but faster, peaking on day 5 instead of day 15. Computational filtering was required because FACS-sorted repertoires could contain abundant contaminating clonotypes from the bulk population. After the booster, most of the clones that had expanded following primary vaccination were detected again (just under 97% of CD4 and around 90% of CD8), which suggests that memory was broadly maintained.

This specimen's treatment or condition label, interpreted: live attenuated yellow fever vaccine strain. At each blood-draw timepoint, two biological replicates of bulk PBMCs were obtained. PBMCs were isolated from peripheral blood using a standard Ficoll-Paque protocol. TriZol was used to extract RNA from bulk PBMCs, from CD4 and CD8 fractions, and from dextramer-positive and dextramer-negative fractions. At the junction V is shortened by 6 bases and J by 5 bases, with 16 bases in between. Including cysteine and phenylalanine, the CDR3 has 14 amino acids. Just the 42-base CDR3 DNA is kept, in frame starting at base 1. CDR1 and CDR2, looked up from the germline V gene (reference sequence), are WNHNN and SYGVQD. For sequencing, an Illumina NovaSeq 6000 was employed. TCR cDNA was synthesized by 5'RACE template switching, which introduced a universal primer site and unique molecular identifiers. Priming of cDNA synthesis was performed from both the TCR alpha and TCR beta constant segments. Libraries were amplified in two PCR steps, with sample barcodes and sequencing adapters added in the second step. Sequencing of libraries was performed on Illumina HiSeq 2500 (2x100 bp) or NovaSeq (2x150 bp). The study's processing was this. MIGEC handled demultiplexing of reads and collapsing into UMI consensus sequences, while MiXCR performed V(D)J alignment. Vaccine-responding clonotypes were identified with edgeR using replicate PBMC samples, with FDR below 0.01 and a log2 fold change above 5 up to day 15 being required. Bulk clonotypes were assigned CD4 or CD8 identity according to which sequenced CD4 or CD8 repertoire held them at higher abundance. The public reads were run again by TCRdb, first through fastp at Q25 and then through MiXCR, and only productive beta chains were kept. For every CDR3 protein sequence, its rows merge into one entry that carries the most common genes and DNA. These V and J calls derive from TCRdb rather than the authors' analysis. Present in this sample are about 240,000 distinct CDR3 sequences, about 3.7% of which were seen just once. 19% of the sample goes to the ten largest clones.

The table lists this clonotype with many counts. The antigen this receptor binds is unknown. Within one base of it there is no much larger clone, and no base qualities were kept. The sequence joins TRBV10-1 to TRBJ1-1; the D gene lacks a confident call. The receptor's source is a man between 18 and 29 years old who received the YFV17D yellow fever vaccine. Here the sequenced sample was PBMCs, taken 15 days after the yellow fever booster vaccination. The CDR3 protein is CASSAMTDGTEAFF. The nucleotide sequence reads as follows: TGCGCCAGCAGCGCAATGACGGACGGTACTGAAGCTTTCTTT.